The TCR beta chain under discussion was sequenced for a study of blood T cell repertoires in COVID-19. Clones were sequenced by immunoSEQ multiplex PCR, and TCRdb holds only the in-frame ones, with some missing. The sample lists about 370,000 clones; 80% to 90% were seen once. The material sequenced was peripheral blood. The receptor was isolated from a woman aged 25-40 years with COVID-19, enrolled during active disease.

CDR3 amino acids: CASSGTSGYMEQFF. The CDR3 nucleotides read TGTGCCAGCAGCGGGACTAGCGGGTACATGGAGCAGTTCTTC. V gene TRBV7-8 combines with J gene TRBJ2-1; 12 bases agree with TRBD2. Per the germline V gene, CDR1 is SGHVS and CDR2 is FQNEAQ. The V segment lost 5 bases and the J segment 10 bases; nucleotides outside the gene matches: 6. The CDR3 totals 14 residues.